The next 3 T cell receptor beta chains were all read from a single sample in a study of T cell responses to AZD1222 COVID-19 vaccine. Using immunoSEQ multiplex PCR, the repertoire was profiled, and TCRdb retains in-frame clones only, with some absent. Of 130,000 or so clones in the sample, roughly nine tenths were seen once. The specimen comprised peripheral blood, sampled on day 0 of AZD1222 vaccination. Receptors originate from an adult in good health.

Written as DNA, the CDR3 is TGTGCCAGCAGCAACGGACAGGGGGGACTTAACTATGGCTACACCTTC. Encoded protein: CASSNGQGGLNYGYTF. The chain combines TRBV4-2 with TRBJ1-2; 10 bases are shared with TRBD1. Germline V CDR1 and CDR2: LGHNA, YNFKEQ. This CDR3 contains 16 residues. J was trimmed by 1 base and V by 5 bases; bases with no gene match: 7.

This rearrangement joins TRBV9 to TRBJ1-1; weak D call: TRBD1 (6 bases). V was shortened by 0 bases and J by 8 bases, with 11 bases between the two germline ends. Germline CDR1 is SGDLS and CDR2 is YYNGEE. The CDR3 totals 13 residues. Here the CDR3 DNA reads TGTGCCAGCAGCGTAGCTGTCGGACAGGAAGCTTTCTTT. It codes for CASSVAVGQEAFF.

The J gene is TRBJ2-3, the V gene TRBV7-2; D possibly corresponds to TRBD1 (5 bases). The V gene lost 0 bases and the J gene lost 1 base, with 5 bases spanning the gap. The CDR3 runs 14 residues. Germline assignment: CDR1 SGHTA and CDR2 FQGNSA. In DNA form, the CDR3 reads TGTGCCAGCAGCTTAGCGACAGGCACAGATACGCAGTATTTT. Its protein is CASSLATGTDTQYF.